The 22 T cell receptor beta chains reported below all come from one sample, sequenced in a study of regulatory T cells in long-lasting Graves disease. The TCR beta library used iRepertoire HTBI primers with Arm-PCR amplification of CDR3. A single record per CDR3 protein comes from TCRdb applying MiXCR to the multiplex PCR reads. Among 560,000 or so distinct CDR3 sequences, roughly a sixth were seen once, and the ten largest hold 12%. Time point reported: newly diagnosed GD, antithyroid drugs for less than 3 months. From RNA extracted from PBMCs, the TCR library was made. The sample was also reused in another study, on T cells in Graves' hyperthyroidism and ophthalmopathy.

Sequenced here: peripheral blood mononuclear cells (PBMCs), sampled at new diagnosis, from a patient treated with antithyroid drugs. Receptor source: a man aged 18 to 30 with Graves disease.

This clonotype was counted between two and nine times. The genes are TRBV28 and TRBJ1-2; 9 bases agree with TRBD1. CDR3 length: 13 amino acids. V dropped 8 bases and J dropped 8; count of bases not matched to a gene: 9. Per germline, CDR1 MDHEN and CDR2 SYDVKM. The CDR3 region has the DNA TGTGCCAGCGACCGACAGGGGGGTCAAGGCTACACCTTC. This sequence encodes CASDRQGGQGYTF.

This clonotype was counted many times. The CDR3 DNA sequence: TGCGCCAGCAGCCAGGACTCCACCGGGGAGCTGTTTTTT. Encoded protein: CASSQDSTGELFF. This sequence joins TRBV5-1 and TRBJ2-2, with D perhaps TRBD2 (5 bases). Germline V gene sequence: CDR1 SGHRS, CDR2 YFSETQ. The CDR3 totals 13 residues. The V end was cut by 4 bases, the J end by 4 bases, with 8 bases between.

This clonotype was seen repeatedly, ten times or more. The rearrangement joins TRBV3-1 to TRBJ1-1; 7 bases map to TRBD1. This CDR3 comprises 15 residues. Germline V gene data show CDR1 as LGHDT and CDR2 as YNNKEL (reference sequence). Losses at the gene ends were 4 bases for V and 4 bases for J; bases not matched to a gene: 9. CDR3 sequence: CASSRLQGGSTEAFF. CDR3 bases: TGTGCCAGCAGCCGTCTCCAGGGGGGCAGCACTGAAGCTTTCTTT.

The CDR3 region is CSASVAGPSNQPQHF. In nucleotides, the CDR3 is TGCAGTGCTAGTGTGGCAGGCCCCAGCAATCAGCCCCAGCATTTT. V gene TRBV20-1 combines with J gene TRBJ1-5; unclear D gene. This CDR3 is built from 15 residues. The germline CDR1 and CDR2 sequences are DFQATT and SNEGSKA (reference sequence). V shed 3 bases and J shed 1 base, with 13 bases lying between them.

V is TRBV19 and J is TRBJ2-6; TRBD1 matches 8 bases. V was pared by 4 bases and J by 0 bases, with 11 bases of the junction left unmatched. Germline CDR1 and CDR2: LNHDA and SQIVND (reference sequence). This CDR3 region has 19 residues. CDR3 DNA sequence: TGTGCCAGTAGTACGCCTCGGACAGGGTTGGACTCTGGGGCCAACGTCCTGACTTTC. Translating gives CASSTPRTGLDSGANVLTF.

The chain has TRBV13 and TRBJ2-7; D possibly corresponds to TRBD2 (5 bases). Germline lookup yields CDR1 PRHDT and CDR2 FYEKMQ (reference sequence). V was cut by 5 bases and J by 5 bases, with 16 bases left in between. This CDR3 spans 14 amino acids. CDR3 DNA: TGTGCCAGCAGCCCCGAGGGATTGACCCACGAGCAGTACTTC. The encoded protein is CASSPEGLTHEQYF.

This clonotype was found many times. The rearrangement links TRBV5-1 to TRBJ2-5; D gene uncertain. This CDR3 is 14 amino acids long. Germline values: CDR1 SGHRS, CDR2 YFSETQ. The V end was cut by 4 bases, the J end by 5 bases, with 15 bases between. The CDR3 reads CASSPLGRQETQYF. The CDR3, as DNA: TGCGCCAGCAGCCCCCTAGGCCGTCAGGAGACCCAGTACTTC.

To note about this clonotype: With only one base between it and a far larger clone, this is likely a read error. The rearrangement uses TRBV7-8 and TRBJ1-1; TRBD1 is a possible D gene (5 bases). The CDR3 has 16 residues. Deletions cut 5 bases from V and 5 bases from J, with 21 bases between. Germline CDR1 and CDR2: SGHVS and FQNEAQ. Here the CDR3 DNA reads TGTGCCAGCAGCACCGAGGCGGCAGGGAGGCGAACTGAAGCTTTCTTT. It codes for CASSTEAAGRRTEAFF. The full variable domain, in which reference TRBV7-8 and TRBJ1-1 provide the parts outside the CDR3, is GAGVSQSPRYKVAKRGQDVALRCDPISGHVSLFWYQQALGQGPEFLTYFQNEAQLDKSGLPSDRFFAERPEGSVSTLKIQRTQQEDSAVYLCASSTEAAGRRTEAFFGQGTRLTVV.

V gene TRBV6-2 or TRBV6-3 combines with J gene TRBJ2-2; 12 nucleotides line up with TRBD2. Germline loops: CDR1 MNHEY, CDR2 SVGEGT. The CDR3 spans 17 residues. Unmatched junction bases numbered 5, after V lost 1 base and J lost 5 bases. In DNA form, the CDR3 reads TGTGCCAGCAGTTACTTCGGACTAGCGGGATGGACCGGGGAGCTGTTTTTT. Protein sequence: CASSYFGLAGWTGELFF.

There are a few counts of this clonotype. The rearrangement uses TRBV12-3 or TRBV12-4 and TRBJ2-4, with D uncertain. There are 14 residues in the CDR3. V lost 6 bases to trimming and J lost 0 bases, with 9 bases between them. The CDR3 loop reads CASRQREAKNIQYF. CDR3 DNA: TGTGCCAGCAGACAAAGAGAAGCCAAAAACATTCAGTACTTC.

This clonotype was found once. The CDR3 spells CASSAGTGDAYEQYF. The CDR3 DNA sequence: TGTGCCAGCAGTGCCGGGACAGGGGATGCCTACGAGCAGTACTTC. The V gene is TRBV28, the J gene TRBJ2-7; the match to TRBD1 covers 10 bases. After removal of 5 bases from V and 2 bases from J, the junction contained 6 bases not matched to a gene. Looked up from germline, CDR1 is MDHEN and CDR2 is SYDVKM. This CDR3 contains 15 residues.

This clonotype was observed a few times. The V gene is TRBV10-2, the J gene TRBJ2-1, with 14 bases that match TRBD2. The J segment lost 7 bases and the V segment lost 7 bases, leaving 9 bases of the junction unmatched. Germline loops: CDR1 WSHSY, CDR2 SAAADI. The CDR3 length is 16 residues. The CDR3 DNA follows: TGCGCCAGCACCTCAGGACTAGCGGGAGGAGTTAATGAGCAGTTCTTC. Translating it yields CASTSGLAGGVNEQFF.

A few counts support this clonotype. In DNA, the CDR3 is TGCAGCGTTCGACAGGGTTGGGGCTACACCTTC. Translation: CSVRQGWGYTF. This chain uses TRBV29-1 with TRBJ1-2; 7 bases match TRBD1. J gave up 8 bases and V 5 bases, and 5 bases lay outside the gene matches. The V gene's germline CDR1 is SQVTM and CDR2 ANQGSEA. CDR3 length: 11 amino acids.

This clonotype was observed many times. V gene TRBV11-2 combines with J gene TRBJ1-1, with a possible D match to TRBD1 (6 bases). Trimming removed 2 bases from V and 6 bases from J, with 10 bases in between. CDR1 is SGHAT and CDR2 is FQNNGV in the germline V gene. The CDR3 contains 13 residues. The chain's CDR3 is CASSLLQGSEAFF. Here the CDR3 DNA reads TGTGCCAGCAGCTTATTACAGGGATCTGAAGCTTTCTTT. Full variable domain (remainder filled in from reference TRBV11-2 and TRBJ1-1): EAGVAQSPRYKIIEKRQSVAFWCNPISGHATLYWYQQILGQGPKLLIQFQNNGVVDDSQLPKDRFSAERLKGVDSTLKIQPAKLEDSAVYLCASSLLQGSEAFFGQGTRLTVV.

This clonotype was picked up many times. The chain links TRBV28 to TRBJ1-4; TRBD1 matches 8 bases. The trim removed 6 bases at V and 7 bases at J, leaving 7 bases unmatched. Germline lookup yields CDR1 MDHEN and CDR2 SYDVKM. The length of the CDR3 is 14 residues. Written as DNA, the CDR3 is TGTGCCAGCAGAACCGGGACAGGAAGTGAAAAACTGTTTTTT. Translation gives CASRTGTGSEKLFF.

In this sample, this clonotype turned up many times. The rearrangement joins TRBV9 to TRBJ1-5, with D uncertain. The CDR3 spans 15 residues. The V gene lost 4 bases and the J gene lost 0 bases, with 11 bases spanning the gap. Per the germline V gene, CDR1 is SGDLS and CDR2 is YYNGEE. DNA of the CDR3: TGTGCCAGCAGCCCTTTTTGGGATAGCAATCAGCCCCAGCATTTT. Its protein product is CASSPFWDSNQPQHF.

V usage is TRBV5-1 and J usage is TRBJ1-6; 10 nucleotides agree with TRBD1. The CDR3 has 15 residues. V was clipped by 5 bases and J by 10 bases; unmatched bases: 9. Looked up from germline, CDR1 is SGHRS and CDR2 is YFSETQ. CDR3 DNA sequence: TGCGCCAGCAGGCCTAGCGGGACAGGGGAATCACCCCTCCACTTT. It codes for CASRPSGTGESPLHF.

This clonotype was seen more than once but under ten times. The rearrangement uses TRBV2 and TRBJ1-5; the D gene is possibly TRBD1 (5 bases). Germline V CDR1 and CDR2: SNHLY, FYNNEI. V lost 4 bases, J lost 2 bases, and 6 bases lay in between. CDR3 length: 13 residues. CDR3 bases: TGTGCCAGCAGTGTGACAGGCAATCAGCCCCAGCATTTT. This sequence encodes CASSVTGNQPQHF.

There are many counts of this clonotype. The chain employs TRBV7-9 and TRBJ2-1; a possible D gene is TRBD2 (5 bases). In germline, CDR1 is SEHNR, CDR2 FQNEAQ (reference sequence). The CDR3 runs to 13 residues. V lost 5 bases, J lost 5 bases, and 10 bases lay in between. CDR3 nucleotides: TGTGCCAGCAGCCCGGACTCAGACAATGAGCAGTTCTTC. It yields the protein CASSPDSDNEQFF.

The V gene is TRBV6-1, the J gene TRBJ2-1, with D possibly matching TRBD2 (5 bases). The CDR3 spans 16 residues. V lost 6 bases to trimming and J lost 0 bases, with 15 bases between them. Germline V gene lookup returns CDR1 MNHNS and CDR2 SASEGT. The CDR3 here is CASSPFGSSSYNEQFF. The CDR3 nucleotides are TGTGCCAGCAGCCCATTTGGGAGCAGCTCCTACAATGAGCAGTTCTTC.

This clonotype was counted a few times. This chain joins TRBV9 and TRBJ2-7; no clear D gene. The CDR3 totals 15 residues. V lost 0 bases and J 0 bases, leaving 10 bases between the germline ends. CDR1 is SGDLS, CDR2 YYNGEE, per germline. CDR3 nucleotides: TGTGCCAGCAGCGTAGGCGTCTCGTCCTCCTACGAGCAGTACTTC. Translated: CASSVGVSSSYEQYF.

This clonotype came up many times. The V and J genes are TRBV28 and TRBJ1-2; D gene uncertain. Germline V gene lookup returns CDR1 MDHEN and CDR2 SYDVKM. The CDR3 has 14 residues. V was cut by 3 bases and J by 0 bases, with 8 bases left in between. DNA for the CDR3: TGTGCCAGCAGTTTCCCCGGGGCTAACTATGGCTACACCTTC. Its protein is CASSFPGANYGYTF.